The rows below give T cell receptor beta chains drawn from one sample of a study of T cell responses to AZD1222 COVID-19 vaccine. Here immunoSEQ multiplex PCR was the method, and the copy in TCRdb shows in-frame clones only, minus some. The sample gives about 130,000 clones, over 85% of which show up once; 1.9% is in the top ten. The sequencing here drew on peripheral blood, taken on day 0 of AZD1222 vaccination. Source of these receptors: an adult in good health. CDR3s include the opening cysteine and the closing phenylalanine or tryptophan. Each record gives: J gene, V gene, clone size, D gene, CDR3 DNA, CDR3 protein. The D gene is left open where the match is weak. Only part of the rows carry a size: once, few, many, or a class if the clone is expanded.

J: TRBJ1-5
V: TRBV19
size: .
D: TRBD1
DNA: TGTGCCAGTCAGGGGACAGTCGGTTATCAGCCCCAGCATTTT
CDR3: CASQGTVGYQPQHF

J: TRBJ1-5
V: TRBV19
size: .
D: .
DNA: TGTGCCAGTAGAAAGGGCAATCAGCCCCAGCATTTT
CDR3: CASRKGNQPQHF

J: TRBJ2-7
V: TRBV13
size: .
D: .
DNA: TGTGCCAGCAGCTTAAGGGACACCCTATCCTACGAGCAGTACTTC
CDR3: CASSLRDTLSYEQYF

J: TRBJ2-3
V: TRBV24-1
size: .
D: TRBD1
DNA: TGTGCCACCAGTGATTTGCATTGGGACAGGGGGCAAGCAGATACGCAGTATTTT
CDR3: CATSDLHWDRGQADTQYF

J: TRBJ1-3
V: TRBV7-2
size: .
D: .
DNA: TGTGCCAGCAGCCTGGCGGGGTCTGGAAACACCATATATTTT
CDR3: CASSLAGSGNTIYF

J: TRBJ1-5
V: TRBV6-5
size: once
D: .
DNA: TGTGCCAGCACCTCCCGGGGACTCAATCAGCCCCAGCATTTT
CDR3: CASTSRGLNQPQHF

J: TRBJ1-2
V: TRBV27
size: .
D: TRBD1
DNA: TGTGCCAGCAGTTTTATGGGACAGGGGCTTAACTATGGCTACACCTTC
CDR3: CASSFMGQGLNYGYTF

J: TRBJ1-2
V: TRBV5-1
size: .
D: .
DNA: TGCGCCAGCAGCACAAGAGAAGACTATGGCTACACCTTC
CDR3: CASSTREDYGYTF

J: TRBJ1-1
V: TRBV5-1
size: .
D: .
DNA: TGCGCCAGCAGCTTTAACCAGAACACTGAAGCTTTCTTT
CDR3: CASSFNQNTEAFF

J: TRBJ2-7
V: TRBV6-5
size: .
D: TRBD1
DNA: TGTGCCAGCAGGAAGACACGACAGGGCCCTGAGCAGTACTTC
CDR3: CASRKTRQGPEQYF

J: TRBJ1-4
V: TRBV6-6
size: .
D: .
DNA: TGTGCCAGCAGTTACGTAGGGGCTCAGGAAAAACTGTTTTTT
CDR3: CASSYVGAQEKLFF

J: TRBJ1-3
V: TRBV5-1
size: .
D: .
DNA: TGCGCCAGCAGCCCTGAGGGGACCTCTGGAAACACCATATATTTT
CDR3: CASSPEGTSGNTIYF

J: TRBJ2-1
V: TRBV27
size: .
D: .
DNA: TGTGCCAGCAGTTTACCCGGACTACGCTCCTACAATGAGCAGTTCTTC
CDR3: CASSLPGLRSYNEQFF

J: TRBJ2-3
V: TRBV7-2
size: .
D: TRBD1
DNA: TGTGCCAGCAGCAACTACAGGGGGCCCCGCACAGATACGCAGTATTTT
CDR3: CASSNYRGPRTDTQYF

J: TRBJ1-6
V: TRBV5-1
size: .
D: .
DNA: TGCGCCAGCAGCCCAGAGGGTGCCTTGAGTCCCCTCCACTTT
CDR3: CASSPEGALSPLHF

J: TRBJ1-2
V: TRBV7-2
size: .
D: .
DNA: TGTGCCAGCAGCTTAGAGGGAAAGTATGGCTACACCTTC
CDR3: CASSLEGKYGYTF

J: TRBJ1-2
V: TRBV5-1
size: .
D: .
DNA: TGCGCCAGCAGCTTGGAACAGGGTATCTATGGCTACACCTTC
CDR3: CASSLEQGIYGYTF

J: TRBJ2-2
V: TRBV28
size: .
D: .
DNA: TGTGCCAGCAGTTTGACGCCGACGAACACCGGGGAGCTGTTTTTT
CDR3: CASSLTPTNTGELFF

J: TRBJ2-7
V: TRBV4-2
size: .
D: TRBD1
DNA: TGTGCCAGCAGCCTAACCGGGACAGGGAGCGACGAGCAGTACTTC
CDR3: CASSLTGTGSDEQYF

J: TRBJ1-2
V: TRBV5-1
size: .
D: .
DNA: TGCGCCAGCAGCTTGAATATAGTTATGGGGCAGGGTGACTATGGCTACACCTTC
CDR3: CASSLNIVMGQGDYGYTF

J: TRBJ1-2
V: TRBV19
size: once
D: .
DNA: TGTGCCAGTAGTATAGGAGGCGGGGGCGGCTATGGCTACACCTTC
CDR3: CASSIGGGGGYGYTF

J: TRBJ1-5
V: TRBV9
size: once
D: .
DNA: TGTGCCAGCAGTGGACAGATTAATGGAAGCAATCAGCCCCAGCATTTT
CDR3: CASSGQINGSNQPQHF

J: TRBJ1-1
V: TRBV9
size: .
D: .
DNA: TGTGCCAGCAGCTTCCTGTGGGAGAGGGAGGTCACTGAAGCTTTCTTT
CDR3: CASSFLWEREVTEAFF

J: TRBJ1-2
V: TRBV7-2
size: .
D: .
DNA: TGTGCCAGCAGCTTAGTTCGCCGGGTATATGGCTACACCTTC
CDR3: CASSLVRRVYGYTF

J: TRBJ2-3
V: TRBV5-1
size: .
D: .
DNA: TGCGCCAGCAGCTTGGTCAGCACAGATACGCAGTATTTT
CDR3: CASSLVSTDTQYF

J: TRBJ1-1
V: TRBV12-3/TRBV12-4
size: .
D: TRBD1
DNA: TGTGCCAGCAGTTATATACAGGGGACTGAAGCTTTCTTT
CDR3: CASSYIQGTEAFF

J: TRBJ1-6
V: TRBV7-8
size: .
D: .
DNA: TGTGCCAGCAGCTTATTCGGAGTCACCAGCCGATTCCCCCCCGGACCCCTCCACTTT
CDR3: CASSLFGVTSRFPPGPLHF

J: TRBJ2-1
V: TRBV10-1
size: .
D: .
DNA: TGCGCCAGCAGTGGACTATCAGGCATCCAGTCCTACAATGAGCAGTTCTTC
CDR3: CASSGLSGIQSYNEQFF

J: TRBJ1-5
V: TRBV6-4
size: once
D: TRBD1
DNA: TGTGCCAGCAGTGCCACAGGGGTAGGTCAGCCCCAGCATTTT
CDR3: CASSATGVGQPQHF

J: TRBJ1-2
V: TRBV6-1
size: .
D: TRBD1
DNA: TGTGCCAGCAGTGCCTCCGGGACAGGGGACGGGGGGACCTATGGCTACACCTTC
CDR3: CASSASGTGDGGTYGYTF

J: TRBJ1-1
V: TRBV28
size: once
D: .
DNA: TGTGCCAGCAGCCGCCCGCCGCTGGGTACTGAAGCTTTCTTT
CDR3: CASSRPPLGTEAFF

J: TRBJ2-7
V: TRBV25-1
size: .
D: .
DNA: TGTGCCAGCAGTAACCGTTACGAGCAGTACTTC
CDR3: CASSNRYEQYF

J: TRBJ1-4
V: TRBV3-1/TRBV3-2
size: few
D: TRBD1
DNA: TGTGCCAGCAGCCCTTCCGAGGACAGGGATGAAAAACTGTTTTTT
CDR3: CASSPSEDRDEKLFF

J: TRBJ1-2
V: TRBV6-1
size: .
D: .
DNA: TGTGCCAGCAGTGAAGCAGGGGGTGAGGGCTACACCTTC
CDR3: CASSEAGGEGYTF

J: TRBJ1-1
V: TRBV29-1
size: .
D: .
DNA: TGCAGCGTTGCGGTGGACATTGAAGCTTTCTTT
CDR3: CSVAVDIEAFF

J: TRBJ2-3
V: TRBV5-1
size: .
D: .
DNA: TGCGCCAGCAGCTTGGCCATTTGGGGGCGCTGGGGGACGCAGTATTTT
CDR3: CASSLAIWGRWGTQYF

J: TRBJ2-1
V: TRBV3-1/TRBV3-2
size: .
D: TRBD2
DNA: TGTGCCAGCAGCCAAGGACTAGCGGACTACAATGAGCAGTTCTTC
CDR3: CASSQGLADYNEQFF

J: TRBJ1-1
V: TRBV28
size: .
D: .
DNA: TGTGCCAGCAGTCGGACCTCAAGTGGTGAAGCTTTCTTT
CDR3: CASSRTSSGEAFF

J: TRBJ2-7
V: TRBV11-2
size: .
D: TRBD2
DNA: TGTGCCAGCAGCTTCCCTAGCGGGTCGGTTAGCTCCTACGAGCAGTACTTC
CDR3: CASSFPSGSVSSYEQYF

J: TRBJ1-4
V: TRBV7-2
size: .
D: .
DNA: TGTGCCAGCCGGCTGACTCCTGCAACTAATGAAAAACTGTTTTTT
CDR3: CASRLTPATNEKLFF

J: TRBJ1-2
V: TRBV28
size: .
D: .
DNA: TGTGCCAGCATCCACGCCTCGACGCAGGATGGCTACACCTTC
CDR3: CASIHASTQDGYTF

J: TRBJ1-2
V: TRBV7-2
size: few
D: .
DNA: TGTGCCAGCAGCTTAGCCCAGGGCTTCGACTATGGCTACACCTTC
CDR3: CASSLAQGFDYGYTF

J: TRBJ1-6
V: TRBV3-1/TRBV3-2
size: .
D: .
DNA: TGTGCCAGCAGCCTGAACGGGTATAATTCACCCCTCCACTTT
CDR3: CASSLNGYNSPLHF

J: TRBJ2-7
V: TRBV19
size: .
D: .
DNA: TGTGCCAGTCGTAGGGACAACGAGCAGTACTTC
CDR3: CASRRDNEQYF

J: TRBJ2-7
V: TRBV6-5
size: .
D: TRBD1
DNA: TGTGCCAGCACCAAGAGGGACAGATCCTACGAGCAGTACTTC
CDR3: CASTKRDRSYEQYF

J: TRBJ2-7
V: TRBV30
size: .
D: TRBD1
DNA: TGTGCCTGGAGTCGGGGACAGGGTTCCTACGAGCAGTACTTC
CDR3: CAWSRGQGSYEQYF

J: TRBJ1-2
V: TRBV19
size: once
D: .
DNA: TGTGCCAGTAGTCCTGGGGTCTATGGCTACACCTTC
CDR3: CASSPGVYGYTF

J: TRBJ1-6
V: TRBV6-1
size: .
D: .
DNA: TGTGCCAGCAGTGAATTGGCTGGAGTCAATTCACCCCTCCACTTT
CDR3: CASSELAGVNSPLHF

J: TRBJ1-6
V: TRBV10-2
size: .
D: .
DNA: TGCGCCAGCAGTGACTTGGCAGCCTATAATTCACCCCTCCACTTT
CDR3: CASSDLAAYNSPLHF

J: TRBJ1-6
V: TRBV7-2
size: .
D: .
DNA: TGTGCCAGCAGCCCGGAGGTCGGGGACTCCTATAATTCACCCCTCCACTTT
CDR3: CASSPEVGDSYNSPLHF

J: TRBJ2-1
V: TRBV7-9
size: .
D: TRBD2
DNA: TGTGCCAGCAGCTCAGAGATTTCTAGCGGGGCCAACAATGAGCAGTTCTTC
CDR3: CASSSEISSGANNEQFF

J: TRBJ2-7
V: TRBV6-1
size: .
D: TRBD2
DNA: TGTGCCAGCAGTGAATATCCTCCCCCCTTGACCCAGCGGGAAAACGAGCAGTACTTC
CDR3: CASSEYPPPLTQRENEQYF

J: TRBJ1-5
V: TRBV28
size: once
D: TRBD1
DNA: TGTGCCAGCAGTTCGCCAGGGGGCCAGCCCCAGCATTTT
CDR3: CASSSPGGQPQHF

J: TRBJ2-7
V: TRBV28
size: .
D: TRBD1
DNA: TGTGCCAGCAGTTCAAGAGGACAGGGACGGCCCTACGAGCAGTACTTC
CDR3: CASSSRGQGRPYEQYF

J: TRBJ2-2
V: TRBV7-7
size: .
D: .
DNA: TGTGCCAGCAGCCCGTCGGGACGGAGTAACACCGGGGAGCTGTTTTTT
CDR3: CASSPSGRSNTGELFF

J: TRBJ1-4
V: TRBV4-1
size: once
D: .
DNA: TGCGCCAGCAGCCAAGAGGTACCGGCAACTAATGAAAAACTGTTTTTT
CDR3: CASSQEVPATNEKLFF

J: TRBJ1-6
V: TRBV3-1/TRBV3-2
size: .
D: TRBD1
DNA: TGTGCCAGCAGCCCGAGAGGGGGCGGTACGAGCTCCTATAATTCACCCCTCCACTTT
CDR3: CASSPRGGGTSSYNSPLHF

J: TRBJ2-6
V: TRBV19
size: .
D: TRBD2
DNA: TGTGCCAGTAGTGTTGGGAGGGCCTCTGGGGCCAACGTCCTGACTTTC
CDR3: CASSVGRASGANVLTF

J: TRBJ2-1
V: TRBV7-6
size: .
D: TRBD2
DNA: TGTGCCAGCAGCATGATTGGACTAGCGGGGATCAATGAGCAGTTCTTC
CDR3: CASSMIGLAGINEQFF